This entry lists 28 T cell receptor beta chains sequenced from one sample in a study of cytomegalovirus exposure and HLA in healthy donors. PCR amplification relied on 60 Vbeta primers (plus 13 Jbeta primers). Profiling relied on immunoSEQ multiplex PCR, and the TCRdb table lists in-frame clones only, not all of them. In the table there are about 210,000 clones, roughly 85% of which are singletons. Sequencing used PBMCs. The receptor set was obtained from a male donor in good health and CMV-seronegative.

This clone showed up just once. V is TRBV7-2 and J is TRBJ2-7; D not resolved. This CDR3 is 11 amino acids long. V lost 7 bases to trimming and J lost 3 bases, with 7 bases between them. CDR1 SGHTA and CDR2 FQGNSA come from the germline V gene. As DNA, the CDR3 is TGTGCCAGCACCGGCGGCTACGAGCAGTACTTC. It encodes CASTGGYEQYF.

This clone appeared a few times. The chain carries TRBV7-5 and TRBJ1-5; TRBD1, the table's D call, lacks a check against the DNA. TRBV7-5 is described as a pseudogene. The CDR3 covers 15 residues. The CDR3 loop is CARSRPGQGIQPQHF. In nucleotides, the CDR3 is TGTGCCAGAAGCCGCCCGGGACAGGGTATTCAGCCCCAGCATTTT.

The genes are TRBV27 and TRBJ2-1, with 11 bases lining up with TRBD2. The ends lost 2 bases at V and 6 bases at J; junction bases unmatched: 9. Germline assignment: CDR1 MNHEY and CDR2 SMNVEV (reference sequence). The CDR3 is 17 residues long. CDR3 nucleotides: TGTGCCAGCAGTTTACCCATAGCGGGAGGGGTAGTCAATGAGCAGTTCTTC. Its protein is CASSLPIAGGVVNEQFF.

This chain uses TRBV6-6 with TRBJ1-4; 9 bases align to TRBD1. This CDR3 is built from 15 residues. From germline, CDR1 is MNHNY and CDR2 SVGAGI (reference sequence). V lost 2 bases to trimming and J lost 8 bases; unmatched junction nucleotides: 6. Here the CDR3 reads CASSYGTGILEKLFF. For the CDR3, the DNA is TGTGCCAGCAGTTACGGGACAGGGATTTTAGAAAAACTGTTTTTT.

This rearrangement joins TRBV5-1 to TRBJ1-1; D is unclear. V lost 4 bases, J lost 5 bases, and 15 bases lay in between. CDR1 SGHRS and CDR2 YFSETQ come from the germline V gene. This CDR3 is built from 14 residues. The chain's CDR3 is CASSPLTGNTEAFF. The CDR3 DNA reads TGCGCCAGCAGCCCGCTGACGGGAAATACTGAAGCTTTCTTT.

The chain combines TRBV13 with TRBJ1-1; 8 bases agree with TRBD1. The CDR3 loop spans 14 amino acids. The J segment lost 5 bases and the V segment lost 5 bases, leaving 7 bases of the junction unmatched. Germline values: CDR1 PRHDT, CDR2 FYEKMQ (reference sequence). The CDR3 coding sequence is TGTGCCAGCAGCCCCTACAGGGGGACAACTGAAGCTTTCTTT. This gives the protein CASSPYRGTTEAFF.

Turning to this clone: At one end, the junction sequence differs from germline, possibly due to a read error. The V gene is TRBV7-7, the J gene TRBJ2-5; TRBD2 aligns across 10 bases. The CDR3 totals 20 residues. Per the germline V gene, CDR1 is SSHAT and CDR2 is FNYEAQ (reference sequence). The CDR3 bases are TGTGCTAGCAGCTCCAAAGCGGGGGGGTCCGAACGGGAGGGCCAAGAGACCCAGTACTTC. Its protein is CASSSKAGGSEREGQETQYF.

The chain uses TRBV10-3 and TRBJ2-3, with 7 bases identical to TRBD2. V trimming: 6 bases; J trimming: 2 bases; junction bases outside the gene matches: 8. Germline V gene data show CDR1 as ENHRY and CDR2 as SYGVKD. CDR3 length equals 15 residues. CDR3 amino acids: CAISLGGGNTDTQYF. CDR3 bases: TGTGCCATCAGCCTGGGCGGGGGAAACACAGATACGCAGTATTTT.

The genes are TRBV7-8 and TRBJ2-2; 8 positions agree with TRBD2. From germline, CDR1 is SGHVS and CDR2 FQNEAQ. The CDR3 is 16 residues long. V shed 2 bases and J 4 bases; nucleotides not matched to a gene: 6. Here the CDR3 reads CASSLPGGPGTGELFF. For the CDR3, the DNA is TGTGCCAGCAGCTTACCGGGGGGGCCGGGCACCGGGGAGCTGTTTTTT.

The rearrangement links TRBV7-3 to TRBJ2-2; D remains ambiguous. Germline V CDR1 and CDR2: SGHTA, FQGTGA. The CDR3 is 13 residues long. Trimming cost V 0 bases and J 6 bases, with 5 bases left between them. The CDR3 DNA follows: TGTGCCAGCAGCTTAACTAGTCCCGGGGAGCTGTTTTTT. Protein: CASSLTSPGELFF.

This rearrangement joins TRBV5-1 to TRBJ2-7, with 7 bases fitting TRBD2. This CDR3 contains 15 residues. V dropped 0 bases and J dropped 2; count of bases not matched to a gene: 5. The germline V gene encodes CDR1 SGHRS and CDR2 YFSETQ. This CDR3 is CASSLEASGTYEQYF. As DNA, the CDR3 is TGCGCCAGCAGCTTGGAGGCTAGCGGTACCTACGAGCAGTACTTC.

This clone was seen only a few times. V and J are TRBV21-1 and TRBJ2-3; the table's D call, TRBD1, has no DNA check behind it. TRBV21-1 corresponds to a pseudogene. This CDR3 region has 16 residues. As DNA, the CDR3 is TGTGCCAGCAGCGGCGCCGGGACAGGGAACACAGATACGCAGTATTTT. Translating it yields CASSGAGTGNTDTQYF.

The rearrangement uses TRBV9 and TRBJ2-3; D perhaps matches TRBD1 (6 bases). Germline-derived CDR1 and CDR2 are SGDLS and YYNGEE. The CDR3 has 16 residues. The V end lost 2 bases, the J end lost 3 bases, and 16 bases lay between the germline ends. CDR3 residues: CASSVQGPPSTDTQYF. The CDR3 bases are TGTGCCAGCAGCGTTCAGGGGCCCCCGAGTACAGATACGCAGTATTTT.

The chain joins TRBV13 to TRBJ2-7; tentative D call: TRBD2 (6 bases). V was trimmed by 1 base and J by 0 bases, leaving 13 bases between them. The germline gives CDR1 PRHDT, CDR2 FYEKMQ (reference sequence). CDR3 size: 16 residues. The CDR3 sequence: CASSLANGTYSYEQYF. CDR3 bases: TGTGCCAGCAGCTTAGCCAATGGGACTTACTCCTACGAGCAGTACTTC.

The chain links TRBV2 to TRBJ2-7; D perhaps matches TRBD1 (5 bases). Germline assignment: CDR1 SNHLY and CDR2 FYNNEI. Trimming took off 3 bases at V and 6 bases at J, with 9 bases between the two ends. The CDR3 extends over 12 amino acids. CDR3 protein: CASSDRGPEQYF. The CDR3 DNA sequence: TGTGCCAGCAGTGATAGGGGCCCCGAGCAGTACTTC.

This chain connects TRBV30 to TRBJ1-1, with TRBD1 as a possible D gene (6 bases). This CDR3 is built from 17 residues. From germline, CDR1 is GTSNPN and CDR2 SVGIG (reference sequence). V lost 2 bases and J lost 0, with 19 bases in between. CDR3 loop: CAWSPRGGAPMNTEAFF. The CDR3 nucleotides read TGTGCCTGGAGTCCTCGGGGGGGGGCCCCAATGAACACTGAAGCTTTCTTT.

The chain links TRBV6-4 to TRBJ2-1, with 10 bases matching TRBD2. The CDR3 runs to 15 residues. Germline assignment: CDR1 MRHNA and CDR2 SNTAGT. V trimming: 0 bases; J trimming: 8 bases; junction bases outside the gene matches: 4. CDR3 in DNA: TGTGCCAGCAGTGACTCGAGCGGGGGGGCCTATGAGCAGTTCTTC. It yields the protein CASSDSSGGAYEQFF.

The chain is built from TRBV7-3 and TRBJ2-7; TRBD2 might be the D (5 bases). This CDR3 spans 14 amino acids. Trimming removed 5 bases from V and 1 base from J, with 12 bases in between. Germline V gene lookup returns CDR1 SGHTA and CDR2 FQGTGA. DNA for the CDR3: TGTGCCAGCAGCCCCGGCAGCGGATCCTACGAGCAGTACTTC. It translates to CASSPGSGSYEQYF. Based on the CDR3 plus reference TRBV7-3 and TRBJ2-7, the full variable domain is GAGVSQTPSNKVTEKGKYVELRCDPISGHTALYWYRQSLGQGPEFLIYFQGTGAADDSGLPNDRFFAVRPEGSVSTLKIQRTERGDSAVYLCASSPGSGSYEQYFGPGTRLTVT.

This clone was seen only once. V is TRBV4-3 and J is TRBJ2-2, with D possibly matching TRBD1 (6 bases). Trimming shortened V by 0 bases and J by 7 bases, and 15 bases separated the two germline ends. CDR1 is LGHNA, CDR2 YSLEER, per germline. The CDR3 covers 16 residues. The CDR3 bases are TGCGCCAGCAGCCAAGATCGAATGGGGGCTGGCGGGGAGCTGTTTTTT. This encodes CASSQDRMGAGGELFF.

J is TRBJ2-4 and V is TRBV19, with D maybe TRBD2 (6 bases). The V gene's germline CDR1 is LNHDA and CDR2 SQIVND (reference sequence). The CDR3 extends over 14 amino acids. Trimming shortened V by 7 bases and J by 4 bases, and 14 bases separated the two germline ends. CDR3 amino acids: CASTLNGGKNIQYF. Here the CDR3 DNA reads TGTGCCAGTACTCTCAATGGAGGGAAAAACATTCAGTACTTC.

CDR3 residues: CASSLAGGPGNTIYF. In DNA, the CDR3 is TGTGCCAGCAGCTTGGCCGGGGGGCCTGGAAACACCATATATTTT. This chain uses TRBV5-6 with TRBJ1-3; possible D gene TRBD1, 6 bases. V shed 0 bases and J shed 2 bases, with 9 bases lying between them. This CDR3 comprises 15 residues. Germline V gene lookup returns CDR1 SGHDT and CDR2 YYEEEE.

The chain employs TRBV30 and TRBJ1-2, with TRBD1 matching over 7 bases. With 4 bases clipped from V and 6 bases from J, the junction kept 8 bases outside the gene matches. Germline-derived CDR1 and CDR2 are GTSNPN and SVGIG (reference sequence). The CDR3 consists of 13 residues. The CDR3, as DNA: TGTGCCTGGAATGGCGGACAGGTCGATGGCTACACCTTC. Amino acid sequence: CAWNGGQVDGYTF.

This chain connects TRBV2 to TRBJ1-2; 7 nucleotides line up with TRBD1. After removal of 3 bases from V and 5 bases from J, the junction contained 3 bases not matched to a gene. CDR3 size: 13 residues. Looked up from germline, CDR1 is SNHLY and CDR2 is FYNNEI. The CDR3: CASSDPGQYGYTF. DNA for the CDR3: TGTGCCAGCAGTGACCCGGGACAGTATGGCTACACCTTC.

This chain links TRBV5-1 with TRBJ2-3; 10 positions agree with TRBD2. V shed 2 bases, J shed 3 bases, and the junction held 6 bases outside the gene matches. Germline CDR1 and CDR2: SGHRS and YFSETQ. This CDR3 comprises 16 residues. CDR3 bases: TGCGCCAGCAGCTTCCAAGCGGGGGGGCTAACAGATACGCAGTATTTT. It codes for CASSFQAGGLTDTQYF.

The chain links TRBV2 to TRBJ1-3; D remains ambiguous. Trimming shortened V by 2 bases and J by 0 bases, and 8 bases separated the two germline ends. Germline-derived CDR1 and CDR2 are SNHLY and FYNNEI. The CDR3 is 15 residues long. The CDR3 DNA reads TGTGCCAGCAGTGAACTTCGGGTCTCTGGAAACACCATATATTTT. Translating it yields CASSELRVSGNTIYF.

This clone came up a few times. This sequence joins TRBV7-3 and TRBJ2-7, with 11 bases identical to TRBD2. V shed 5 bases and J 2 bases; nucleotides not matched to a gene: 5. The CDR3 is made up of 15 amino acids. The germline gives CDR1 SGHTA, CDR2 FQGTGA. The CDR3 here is CASSKSSGGAYEQYF. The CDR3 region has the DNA TGTGCCAGCAGCAAAAGTAGCGGGGGGGCCTACGAGCAGTACTTC.

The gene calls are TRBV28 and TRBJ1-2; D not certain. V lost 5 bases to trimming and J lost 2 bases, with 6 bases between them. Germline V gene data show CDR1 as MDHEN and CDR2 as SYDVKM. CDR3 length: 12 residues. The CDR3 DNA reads TGTGCCAGCAGTAGGAGAAACTATGGCTACACCTTC. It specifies CASSRRNYGYTF.

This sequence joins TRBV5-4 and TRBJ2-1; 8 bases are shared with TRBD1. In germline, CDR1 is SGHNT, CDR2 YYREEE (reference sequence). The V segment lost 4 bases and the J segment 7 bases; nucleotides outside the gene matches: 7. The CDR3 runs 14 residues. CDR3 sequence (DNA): TGTGCCAGCAGCAGAGGGACAGGTGGTAATGAGCAGTTCTTC. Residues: CASSRGTGGNEQFF.